Sequencing of this T cell receptor (beta chain) was carried out in a study of T cells in Graves' hyperthyroidism and ophthalmopathy. This CDR3 region has 17 residues. Germline V gene lookup returns CDR1 MNHEY and CDR2 SVGEGT. About this clonotype: Sequence at one end of the junction differs from germline and may be a read error.

TCR beta CDR3 regions were amplified from RNA transcripts. The HTBI primer set drove a first-round RT-PCR of the TCR CDR3. TCRdb analysed the multiplex PCR reads with MiXCR anew, one entry per CDR3 protein. The table has about 680,000 distinct CDR3 sequences, approximately 36% seen once; the top ten hold less than 40%. This chain links TRBV6-2 or TRBV6-3 with TRBJ1-5; TRBD1 is a possible D gene (5 bases). Sequences were obtained from blood. The receptor's source is a woman aged 40 to 50 with Graves' hyperthyroidism. The CDR3 is CVSSYAGAPPHNQPQHF. CDR3 nucleotide sequence: TGTGTCAGCAGTTACGCCGGGGCCCCCCCACATAATCAGCCCCAGCATTTT.